This T cell receptor (beta chain) emerged from a study of cytomegalovirus exposure and HLA in healthy donors. About this clone itself: What it binds is unknown.

The PCR made use of 60 Vbeta and 13 Jbeta primers. Data came from immunoSEQ multiplex PCR; TCRdb stores just in-frame clones and leaves some out. The sample includes roughly 190,000 clones, approximately 78% of them seen just once. Study-level points and caveats: As immune exposure information, only CMV serostatus was available. Researchers reported from a later analysis that most CMV-associated TCR beta chains appeared HLA-restricted. It was likely that a cluster of highly shared sequence variants was a sequencing artifact.

The germline V gene encodes CDR1 SGHRS and CDR2 YFSETQ. The CDR3 runs 14 residues. V was pared by 8 bases and J by 0 bases, with 12 bases between. The sequenced sample consisted of PBMCs. The TCR originated in a woman aged 30 to 39 in good health and CMV-seropositive. The chain links TRBV5-1 to TRBJ2-1; D not certain. CDR3 region: CARPSLSSYNEQFF. DNA for the CDR3: TGCGCCAGGCCCTCATTGAGCTCCTACAATGAGCAGTTCTTC.